This T cell receptor (beta chain) was found in a study of identical twins. TCRdb passed the 5' RACE reads through MiXCR, listing each CDR3 protein once. Of approximately 230,000 distinct CDR3 sequences in the sample, under 8.5% were seen once. The same data also contributed to another study, on T cells expressing NK-cell markers. That investigation notes: Sequenced donors, eight in total, included seven who were HCMV-seropositive and one who was seronegative. Whether expanded NKG2C+ T cell clones recognized HCMV stayed uncertain.

The receptor comes from a woman between 18 and 29 years old in good health. Material: CD8+ T cells sorted from blood.

The CDR3 nucleotides read TGTGCCAGCAGCTTAGAAACGGCCTATGGCTACACCTTC. Protein product: CASSLETAYGYTF. V is TRBV7-2 and J is TRBJ1-2, with no clear D. The V gene lost 1 base and the J gene lost 4 bases, with 7 bases spanning the gap. Germline V gene lookup returns CDR1 SGHTA and CDR2 FQGNSA. The CDR3 consists of 13 residues.